Sequencing of this T cell receptor (beta chain) was carried out in a study of early T cells in non-severe SARS-CoV-2 infection (dated by TCRdb to 2020 to 2022). Some background on the complete study: Because TCR sequencing was done on bulk RNA from unsorted whole blood, the alpha and beta chains could not be paired.

This was a case-control study nested in a cohort of healthcare workers in London, UK, who had nasopharyngeal swab PCR tests and blood samples taken every week. Healthcare workers were recruited during the week of the UK lockdown, between 23 and 31 March 2020, and followed weekly for up to roughly 15 weeks. Broad study findings and their caveats: Matching against VDJdb was skewed toward anti-spike CD8 responses, likely underestimated virus-specific expansions, and missed private and CD4 specificities.

About this clonotype itself: Its antigen remains undetermined. No quality values exist for individual bases; no much larger clone is one base distant.

Taken from the germline V gene, the CDR1 and CDR2 loops are SGHVS and FNYEAQ. The CDR3 covers 17 residues, taking in both the cysteine and the phenylalanine. The entry retains the CDR3 DNA only, 51 bases that are in frame from base 1. The junction carries 19 bases between V and J, which are trimmed by 3 bases and 5 bases respectively. Library creation used 5' RACE. TCRdb lists the instrument as NextSeq 500. The TCR library protocol attached unique molecular identifiers to individual cDNA molecules to correct for sequencing error and PCR bias. TCR alpha and beta chains were both sequenced, and the abundances of alpha and beta sequences in each sample were closely correlated with each other. The authors' analysis ran thus. Decombinator V4 was used to annotate the V gene, J gene and CDR3 of the TCR sequences. TCRs were defined as expanded if a significant change between any two time points was detected under a Poisson model with p below 0.0001. TCR abundances were normalised to the total number of TCRs sequenced per sample and were expressed as counts per million. TRAV1-2 paired with TRAJ12, TRAJ20 or TRAJ33 defined MAIT TCRs, while TRAV10 paired with TRAJ18 defined iNKT TCRs. VDJdb, accessed on 1 November 2021, was searched for TCRs annotated for CMV, EBV and SARS-CoV-2, and TCRs annotated for more than one antigen were excluded. TCRdb took the public reads, trimmed them with fastp at Q25, ran MiXCR for clone calling and kept in-frame beta chains. Records with the same CDR3 protein are collapsed into one entry carrying the most frequent genes and DNA. TCRdb, not the original authors, processed these V and J calls. The sample contains about 22,000 distinct CDR3 sequences, 3.5% to 4.5% of them found a single time. The ten top clones hold 4.5% to 6% of the sample.

The V gene is TRBV7-6 and the J gene is TRBJ2-2, with no confident D gene call. This clonotype was sampled from an adult who was a healthcare worker with PCR-confirmed SARS-CoV-2 infection or an uninfected control (not recorded which). Sequenced input: whole blood. The DNA reads as follows: TGTGCCAGCAGCTTGCTCTCGGCGGTAGGGCTTACCGGGGAGCTGTTTTTT. Its translation is CASSLLSAVGLTGELFF. The variable domain in full, with residues beyond the CDR3 obtained from the reference TRBV7-6 and TRBJ2-2 genes, is GAGVSQSPRYKVTKRGQDVALRCDPISGHVSLYWYRQALGQGPEFLTYFNYEAQQDKSGLPNDRFSAERPEGSISTLTIQRTEQRDSAMYRCASSLLSAVGLTGELFFGEGSRLTVL.